The rows below give T cell receptor beta chains drawn from one sample of a study of cytomegalovirus exposure and HLA in healthy donors. TCRdb's copy holds only in-frame clones and misses some; the assay was immunoSEQ multiplex PCR. Here the sample spans 70,000 to 80,000 clones, 82% being singletons. Sequencing was done on a sample of PBMCs. All receptors come from a man aged 18 to 30 in good health and CMV-seronegative. The CDR3 runs from the conserved cysteine through the conserved F or W. The D gene is left open where the match is weak. Clone size is stated in some rows and not others, as once, few, many or a class when expanded.

size: NA; D: TRBD1; V: TRBV19; J: TRBJ2-4; DNA: TGTGCCAGTAGTAGGGCCGGACAGGGGGATACCAAAAACATTCAGTACTTC; CDR3: CASSRAGQGDTKNIQYF
size: NA; D: TRBD2; V: TRBV29-1; J: TRBJ2-7; DNA: TGCAGCGTGCAGCGGGAGAGCTCCTACGAGCAGTACTTC; CDR3: CSVQRESSYEQYF
size: NA; D: TRBD1; V: TRBV5-4; J: TRBJ2-7; DNA: TGTGCCAGCACCTTCGACCCCGGGACAGGTTACGAGCAGTACTTC; CDR3: CASTFDPGTGYEQYF
size: NA; D: TRBD2; V: TRBV28; J: TRBJ2-1; DNA: TGTGCCAGCAGACAGGGGACTAGCGGTCTTCCCGGGCATGAGCAGTTCTTC; CDR3: CASRQGTSGLPGHEQFF
size: NA; D: NA; V: TRBV28; J: TRBJ1-1; DNA: TGTGCCAGCAGTTTATGGGGCGCTGAAGCTTTCTTT; CDR3: CASSLWGAEAFF
size: NA; D: NA; V: TRBV9; J: TRBJ1-1; DNA: TGTGCCAGCAGCGTAGACGAAGTACTTACTGAAGCTTTCTTT; CDR3: CASSVDEVLTEAFF
size: NA; D: TRBD1; V: TRBV4-3; J: TRBJ2-5; DNA: TGCGCCAGCAGCCAAGAAAGGGGGCGCGGGGAGACCCAGTACTTC; CDR3: CASSQERGRGETQYF
size: NA; D: NA; V: TRBV9; J: TRBJ2-1; DNA: TGTGCCAGCAGCGTCCAGGGTCAGGGTTCCTACAATGAGCAGTTCTTC; CDR3: CASSVQGQGSYNEQFF
size: NA; D: NA; V: TRBV30; J: TRBJ2-1; DNA: TGTGCCTGGAGTCCGGTTTTTGGCAATGAGCAGTTCTTC; CDR3: CAWSPVFGNEQFF
size: NA; D: NA; V: TRBV7-2; J: TRBJ2-5; DNA: TGTGCCAGCAGCTCGTTCCCCAGGGTAGGGGTAGGAGAGACCCAGTACTTC; CDR3: CASSSFPRVGVGETQYF
size: NA; D: TRBD2; V: TRBV4-3; J: TRBJ2-7; DNA: TGCGCCAGCAGCCATGGGGCGGGAGGGTTCGACGAGCAGTACTTC; CDR3: CASSHGAGGFDEQYF
size: NA; D: NA; V: TRBV5-1; J: TRBJ1-1; DNA: TGCGCCAGCAGCTTGGCGGTGAACACTGAAGCTTTCTTT; CDR3: CASSLAVNTEAFF
size: NA; D: NA; V: TRBV7-2; J: TRBJ2-2; DNA: TGTGCCAGCAGCTTAGGGCGTGCGGGGCCGACCGGGGAGCTGTTTTTT; CDR3: CASSLGRAGPTGELFF
size: NA; D: TRBD1; V: TRBV7-9; J: TRBJ2-7; DNA: TGTGCCAGCAGCTTGGGACAGGGACTCTTCGAGCAGTACTTC; CDR3: CASSLGQGLFEQYF
size: NA; D: TRBD2; V: TRBV9; J: TRBJ2-7; DNA: TGTGCCAGCAGCGTAGCTATCGGGGGGGACTCCTACGAGCAGTACTTC; CDR3: CASSVAIGGDSYEQYF
size: NA; D: TRBD1; V: TRBV28; J: TRBJ1-5; DNA: TGTGCCAGCAGTTTCGCGACAGGGGGTCAGCCCCAGCATTTT; CDR3: CASSFATGGQPQHF
size: NA; D: NA; V: TRBV19; J: TRBJ2-5; DNA: TGTGCCAGTAGTATCATTGGCGGTCGGGAGACCCAGTACTTC; CDR3: CASSIIGGRETQYF
size: NA; D: NA; V: TRBV5-4; J: TRBJ2-1; DNA: TGTGCCAGCAGCCCCAGCCGGGAGATATACAATGAGCAGTTCTTC; CDR3: CASSPSREIYNEQFF
size: NA; D: NA; V: TRBV6-4; J: TRBJ1-1; DNA: TGTGCCAGCAGTGACGGGGAGAACACTGAAGCTTCCTTT; CDR3: CASSDGENTEASF
size: NA; D: TRBD2; V: TRBV10-3; J: TRBJ2-7; DNA: TGTGCCATCAGTGCGCGACTAGCGGGAGACTACGAGCAGTACTTC; CDR3: CAISARLAGDYEQYF
size: NA; D: TRBD1; V: TRBV6-5; J: TRBJ2-7; DNA: TGTGCCAGCAGCAGAGACAGGGCTAGATGGTACTTC; CDR3: CASSRDRARWYF
size: NA; D: NA; V: TRBV2; J: TRBJ2-6; DNA: TGTGCCAGCAGTGCACAGGGCCTTGTAGGGGCCAACGTCCTGACTTTC; CDR3: CASSAQGLVGANVLTF
size: NA; D: NA; V: TRBV30; J: TRBJ1-2; DNA: TGTGCCTGGAATCTCGTGGGGGCGTATGGCTACACCTTC; CDR3: CAWNLVGAYGYTF
size: NA; D: NA; V: TRBV4-2; J: TRBJ1-4; DNA: TGTGCCAGCAGCCCTTTGGGCAGGGAAGGTGAAAAACTGTTTTTT; CDR3: CASSPLGREGEKLFF
size: NA; D: TRBD1; V: TRBV5-8; J: TRBJ1-2; DNA: TGTGCCAGCAGCTTGCTCTACCGGGACAGGATCTATGGCTACACCTTC; CDR3: CASSLLYRDRIYGYTF
size: NA; D: NA; V: TRBV7-6; J: TRBJ1-6; DNA: TGTGCCAGCAGCTTGGACTTTGGTTCACCCCTCCACTTT; CDR3: CASSLDFGSPLHF
size: NA; D: NA; V: TRBV5-1; J: TRBJ2-1; DNA: TGCGCCAGCAGTATCAAGAGCTCCTACAATGAGCAGTTCTTC; CDR3: CASSIKSSYNEQFF
size: NA; D: TRBD2; V: TRBV4-2; J: TRBJ2-1; DNA: TGTGCCAGCAGCCAAGAATCCCAAGCGGGAGCATACAATGAGCAGTTCTTC; CDR3: CASSQESQAGAYNEQFF
size: NA; D: NA; V: TRBV10-1; J: TRBJ1-5; DNA: TGCGCCAGCAGTACAGGTAGCAATCAGCCCCAGCATTTT; CDR3: CASSTGSNQPQHF
size: NA; D: NA; V: TRBV4-3; J: TRBJ2-1; DNA: TGCGCCAGCAGCCAAGGCCAGAGGTCTGTCTACAATGAGCAGTTCTTC; CDR3: CASSQGQRSVYNEQFF
size: few; D: TRBD2; V: TRBV6-1; J: TRBJ2-1; DNA: TGTGCCAGCAGTGATGGAACTAGCGGGAGAGGGAATGAGCAGTTCTTC; CDR3: CASSDGTSGRGNEQFF
size: NA; D: NA; V: TRBV29-1; J: TRBJ2-7; DNA: TGCAGCGTTGACGTACTCGACTCCAACCGGGGCTACGAGCAGTACTTC; CDR3: CSVDVLDSNRGYEQYF
size: NA; D: NA; V: TRBV21-1; J: TRBJ2-7; DNA: TGTGCCAGCAGAGAACTAGCGTTCTACGAGCAGTACTTC; CDR3: CASRELAFYEQYF
size: NA; D: TRBD2; V: TRBV7-2; J: TRBJ2-7; DNA: TGTGCCAGCAGCTCCGTAGCGGGAGGGCCGTACGAGCAGTACTTC; CDR3: CASSSVAGGPYEQYF
size: NA; D: TRBD2; V: TRBV5-6; J: TRBJ2-1; DNA: TGTGCCAGCAGCTTGGCGGCGGGGGCCTACAATGAGCAGTTCTTC; CDR3: CASSLAAGAYNEQFF
size: NA; D: TRBD1; V: TRBV6-4; J: TRBJ1-1; DNA: TGTGCCAGCAGTGATACGGACAGGGCCACTGAAGCTTTCTTT; CDR3: CASSDTDRATEAFF
size: medium-sized; D: TRBD1; V: TRBV4-3; J: TRBJ2-7; DNA: TGCGCCAGCAGCCAAGGTAGGACAGGGTCCTACGAGCAGTACTTC; CDR3: CASSQGRTGSYEQYF
size: once; D: TRBD2; V: TRBV19; J: TRBJ2-2; DNA: TGTGCCAGTAGTGAGGGACTACCCCCGAACACCGGGGAGCTGTTTTTT; CDR3: CASSEGLPPNTGELFF
size: NA; D: TRBD1; V: TRBV5-1; J: TRBJ2-2; DNA: TGCGCCAGCAGCTTGGTTTCTGGACAGGGGAACACCGGGGAGCTGTTTTTT; CDR3: CASSLVSGQGNTGELFF
size: medium-sized; D: NA; V: TRBV7-6; J: TRBJ2-7; DNA: TGTGCCAGCAGCTTTACGGACAGTTCCGAGCAGTACTTC; CDR3: CASSFTDSSEQYF
size: NA; D: TRBD1; V: TRBV4-1; J: TRBJ2-5; DNA: TGCGCCAGCAGCCTCGGGACAGGCGTCCAAGAGACCCAGTACTTC; CDR3: CASSLGTGVQETQYF
size: NA; D: NA; V: TRBV11-2; J: TRBJ1-1; DNA: TGTGCCAGCAGCTTAGATCTCCGGGGGGCGAGGACTGAAGCTTTCTTT; CDR3: CASSLDLRGARTEAFF
size: NA; D: TRBD1; V: TRBV28; J: TRBJ2-7; DNA: TGTGCCAGCAGTTTTCCGGGACAGGGGTACGAGCAGTACTTC; CDR3: CASSFPGQGYEQYF
size: NA; D: NA; V: TRBV28; J: TRBJ1-5; DNA: TGTGCCAGCAGTTTACTGAGGGAAAGGGATCAGCCCCAGCATTTT; CDR3: CASSLLRERDQPQHF
size: NA; D: NA; V: TRBV7-2; J: TRBJ2-7; DNA: TGTGCCAGCACCAGGACAGTCTTCGCCTACGAGCAGTACTTC; CDR3: CASTRTVFAYEQYF
size: NA; D: TRBD2; V: TRBV29-1; J: TRBJ2-6; DNA: TGCAGCGTTGTTGGGGGGGGGTTCCTGACTTTC; CDR3: CSVVGGGFLTF
size: NA; D: NA; V: TRBV2; J: TRBJ1-5; DNA: TGTGCCAGCATCCTTGATCGGGGCAATCAGCCCCAGCATTTT; CDR3: CASILDRGNQPQHF
size: NA; D: NA; V: TRBV9; J: TRBJ1-2; DNA: TGTGCCAGCAGCGTAGGGGCCAGTTCGGACTATGGCTACACCTTC; CDR3: CASSVGASSDYGYTF
size: NA; D: TRBD1; V: TRBV4-3; J: TRBJ2-2; DNA: TGCGCCAGCAGCCGGGGACAGTCGAACACCGGGGAGCTGTTTTTT; CDR3: CASSRGQSNTGELFF
size: NA; D: TRBD2; V: TRBV10-3; J: TRBJ2-7; DNA: TGTGCCATCAGCGGGGGACTAGCGGTCCACGAGCAGTACTTC; CDR3: CAISGGLAVHEQYF
size: NA; D: TRBD1; V: TRBV6-1; J: TRBJ1-4; DNA: TGTGCCAGCAGCCAAAAGCTACAGGGGAATGAAAAACTGTTTTTT; CDR3: CASSQKLQGNEKLFF
size: NA; D: TRBD1; V: TRBV7-2; J: TRBJ1-4; DNA: TGTGCCAGCAGCTTAGGGGGACAGGGGGGTGAAAAACTGTTTTTT; CDR3: CASSLGGQGGEKLFF
size: NA; D: NA; V: TRBV11-1; J: TRBJ1-1; DNA: TGTGCCAGCAGGCCCGGGACATCGAACACTGAAGCTTTCTTT; CDR3: CASRPGTSNTEAFF
size: NA; D: TRBD1; V: TRBV6-5; J: TRBJ1-6; DNA: TGTGCCAGCAGCTATGAGGACAGGGGGATTTCACCCCTCCACTTT; CDR3: CASSYEDRGISPLHF
size: few; D: NA; V: TRBV29-1; J: TRBJ1-1; DNA: TGCAGCGGGAAGGGGTACGATGAAAGAACTGAAGCTTTCTTT; CDR3: CSGKGYDERTEAFF